This T cell receptor (beta chain) was documented in a study of cytomegalovirus exposure and HLA in healthy donors. Study-wide points: No immune exposure information besides CMV serostatus was available.

PCR used 60 Vbeta primers and 13 Jbeta primers. TCRdb's table, derived via immunoSEQ multiplex PCR, lists solely in-frame clones and lacks some. The sample lists roughly 100,000 clones, around four fifths occurring once. This clone was picked up a small number of times. The antigen is unknown. Sequenced sample: PBMCs. The sequence was collected from a woman aged 40 to 50 in good health and CMV-seronegative.

CDR3 in DNA: TGTGCCAGCAGCGTACCAGGGGAAGCTTTCTTT. This translates into CASSVPGEAFF. This chain connects TRBV5-6 to TRBJ1-1; maybe TRBD1 (5 bases). V lost 4 bases and J lost 8, with 9 bases in between. Germline CDR1 SGHDT, CDR2 YYEEEE. The CDR3 runs to 11 residues.